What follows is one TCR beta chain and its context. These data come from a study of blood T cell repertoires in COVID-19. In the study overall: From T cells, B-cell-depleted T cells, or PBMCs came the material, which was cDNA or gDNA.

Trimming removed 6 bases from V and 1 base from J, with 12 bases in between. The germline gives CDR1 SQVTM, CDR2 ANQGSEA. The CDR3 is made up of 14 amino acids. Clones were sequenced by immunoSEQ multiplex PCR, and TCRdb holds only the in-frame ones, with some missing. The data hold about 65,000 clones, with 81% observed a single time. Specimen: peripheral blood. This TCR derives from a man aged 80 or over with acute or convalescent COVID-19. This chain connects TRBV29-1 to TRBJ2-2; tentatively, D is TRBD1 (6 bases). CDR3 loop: CSVTSRGNTGELFF. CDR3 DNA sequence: TGCAGCGTGACCTCCAGGGGGAACACCGGGGAGCTGTTTTTT.